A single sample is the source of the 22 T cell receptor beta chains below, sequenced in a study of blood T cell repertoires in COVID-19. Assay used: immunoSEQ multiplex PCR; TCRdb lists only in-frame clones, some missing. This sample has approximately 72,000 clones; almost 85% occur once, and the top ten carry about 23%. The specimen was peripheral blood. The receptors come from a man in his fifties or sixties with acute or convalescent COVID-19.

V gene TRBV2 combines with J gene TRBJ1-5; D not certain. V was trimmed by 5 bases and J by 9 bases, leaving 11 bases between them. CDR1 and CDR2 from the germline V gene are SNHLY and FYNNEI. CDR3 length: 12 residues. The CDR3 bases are TGTGCCAGCAGTCCCACAGCGGGGCCCCAGCATTTT. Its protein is CASSPTAGPQHF.

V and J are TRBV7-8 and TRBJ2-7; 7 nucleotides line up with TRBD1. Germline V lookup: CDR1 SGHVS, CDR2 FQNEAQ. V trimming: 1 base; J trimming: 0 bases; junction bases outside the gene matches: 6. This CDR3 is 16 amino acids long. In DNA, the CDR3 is TGTGCCAGCAGCTTAGGAGGGGGCATTCTCTCCTACGAGCAGTACGTC. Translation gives CASSLGGGILSYEQYV.

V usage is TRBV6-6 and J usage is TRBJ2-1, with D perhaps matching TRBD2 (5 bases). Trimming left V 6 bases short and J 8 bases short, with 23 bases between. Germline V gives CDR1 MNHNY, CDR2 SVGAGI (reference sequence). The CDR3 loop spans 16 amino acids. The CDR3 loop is CASSHNPLGWGDEQFF. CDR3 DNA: TGTGCCAGCAGCCATAACCCATTGGGTTGGGGAGATGAGCAGTTCTTC.

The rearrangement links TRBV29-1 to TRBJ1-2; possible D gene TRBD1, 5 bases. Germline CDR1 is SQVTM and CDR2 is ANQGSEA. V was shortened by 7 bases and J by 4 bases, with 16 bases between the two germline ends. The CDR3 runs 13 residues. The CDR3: CSGQRIGVYGYTF. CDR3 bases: TGCAGCGGACAGAGGATAGGGGTCTATGGCTACACCTTC.

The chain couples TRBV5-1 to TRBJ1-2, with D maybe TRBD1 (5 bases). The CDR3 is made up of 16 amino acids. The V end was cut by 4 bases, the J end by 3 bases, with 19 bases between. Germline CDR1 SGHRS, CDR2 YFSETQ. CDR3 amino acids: CASSLPRDGGDYGYTF. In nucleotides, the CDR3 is TGCGCCAGCAGCCTTCCCAGGGACGGAGGGGACTATGGCTACACCTTC.

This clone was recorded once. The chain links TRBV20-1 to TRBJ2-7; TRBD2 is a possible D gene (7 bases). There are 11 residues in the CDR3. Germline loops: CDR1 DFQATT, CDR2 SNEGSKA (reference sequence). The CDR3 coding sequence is TGCAGCCTAGGGGGGGCCGGCGAGCAGTACTTC. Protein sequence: CSLGGAGEQYF.

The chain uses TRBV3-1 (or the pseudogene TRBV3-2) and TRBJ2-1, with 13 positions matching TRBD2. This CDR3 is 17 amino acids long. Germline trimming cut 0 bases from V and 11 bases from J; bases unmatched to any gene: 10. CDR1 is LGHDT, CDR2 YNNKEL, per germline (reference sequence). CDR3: CASSQDSQGLAGPQQFF. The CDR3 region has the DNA TGTGCCAGCAGCCAAGATAGTCAGGGACTAGCGGGGCCCCAGCAGTTCTTC.

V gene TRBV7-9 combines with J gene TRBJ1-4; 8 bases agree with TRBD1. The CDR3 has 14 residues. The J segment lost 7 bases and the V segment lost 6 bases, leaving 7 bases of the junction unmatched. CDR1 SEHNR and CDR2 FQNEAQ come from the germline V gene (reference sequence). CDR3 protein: CASSFDRGSEKLFF. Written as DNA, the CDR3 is TGTGCCAGCAGTTTTGACAGGGGCAGTGAAAAACTGTTTTTT.

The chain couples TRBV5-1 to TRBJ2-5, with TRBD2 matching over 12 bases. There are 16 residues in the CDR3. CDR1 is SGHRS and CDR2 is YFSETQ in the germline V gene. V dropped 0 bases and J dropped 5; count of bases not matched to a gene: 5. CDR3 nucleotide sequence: TGCGCCAGCAGCTTGGAGTCTAGCGGGGGGGCGGAGACCCAGTACTTC. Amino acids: CASSLESSGGAETQYF.

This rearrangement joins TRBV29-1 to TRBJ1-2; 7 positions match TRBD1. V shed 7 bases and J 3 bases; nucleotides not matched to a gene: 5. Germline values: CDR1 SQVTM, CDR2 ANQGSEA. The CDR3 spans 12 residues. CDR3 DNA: TGCAGCGGAGGACAGGAAGACTATGGCTACACCTTC. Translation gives CSGGQEDYGYTF.

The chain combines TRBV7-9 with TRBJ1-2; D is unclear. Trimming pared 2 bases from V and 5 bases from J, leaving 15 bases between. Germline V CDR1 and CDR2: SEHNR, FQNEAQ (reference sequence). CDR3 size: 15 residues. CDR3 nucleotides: TGTGCCAGCAGCTTAAGCTCGGTGCAGCGGTATGGCTACACCTTC. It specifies CASSLSSVQRYGYTF.

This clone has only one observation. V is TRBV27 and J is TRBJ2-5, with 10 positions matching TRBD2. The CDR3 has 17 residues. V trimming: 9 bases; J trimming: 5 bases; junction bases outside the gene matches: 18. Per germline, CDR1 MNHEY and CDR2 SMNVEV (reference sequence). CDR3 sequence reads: CARALAGEESMVETQYF. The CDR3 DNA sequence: TGTGCCAGGGCGCTAGCGGGGGAAGAATCGATGGTGGAGACCCAGTACTTC.

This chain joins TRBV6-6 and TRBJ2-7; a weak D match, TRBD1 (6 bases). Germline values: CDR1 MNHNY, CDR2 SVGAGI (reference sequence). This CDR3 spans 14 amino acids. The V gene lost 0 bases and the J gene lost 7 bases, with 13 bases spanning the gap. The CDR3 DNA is TGTGCCAGCAGTTACTCGGCAGGGGCTGGGGAGCAGTACGTC. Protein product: CASSYSAGAGEQYV.

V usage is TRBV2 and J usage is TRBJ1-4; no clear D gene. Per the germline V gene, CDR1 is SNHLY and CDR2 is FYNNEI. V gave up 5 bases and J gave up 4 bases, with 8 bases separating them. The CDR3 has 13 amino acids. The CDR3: CASSRENNEKLFF. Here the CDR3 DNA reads TGTGCCAGCAGTCGGGAGAATAATGAAAAACTGTTTTTT.

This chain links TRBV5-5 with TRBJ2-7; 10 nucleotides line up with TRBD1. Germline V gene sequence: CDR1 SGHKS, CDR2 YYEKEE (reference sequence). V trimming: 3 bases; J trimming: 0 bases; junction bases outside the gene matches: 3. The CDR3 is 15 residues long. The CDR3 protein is CASSSRTGGSYEQYF. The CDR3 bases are TGTGCCAGCAGCTCTCGGACAGGGGGCTCCTACGAGCAGTACTTC. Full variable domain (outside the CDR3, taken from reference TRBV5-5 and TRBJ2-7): DAGVTQSPTHLIKTRGQQVTLRCSPISGHKSVSWYQQVLGQGPQFIFQYYEKEERGRGNFPDRFSARQFPNYSSELNVNALLLGDSALYLCASSSRTGGSYEQYFGPGTRLTVT.

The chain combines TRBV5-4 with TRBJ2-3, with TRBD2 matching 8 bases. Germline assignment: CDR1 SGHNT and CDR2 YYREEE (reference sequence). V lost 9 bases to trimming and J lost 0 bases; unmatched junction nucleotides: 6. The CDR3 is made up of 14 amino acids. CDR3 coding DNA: TGTGCCACCTTTAGCGGGGCTAGCACAGATACGCAGTATTTT. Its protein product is CATFSGASTDTQYF.

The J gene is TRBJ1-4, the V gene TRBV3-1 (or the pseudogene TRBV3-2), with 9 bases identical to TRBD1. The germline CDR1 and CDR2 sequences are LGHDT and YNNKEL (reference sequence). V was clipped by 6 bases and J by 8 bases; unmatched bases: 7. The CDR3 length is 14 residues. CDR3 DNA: TGTGCCAGCAGTCATGGACAGGGGAGGGAAAAACTGTTTTTT. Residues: CASSHGQGREKLFF.

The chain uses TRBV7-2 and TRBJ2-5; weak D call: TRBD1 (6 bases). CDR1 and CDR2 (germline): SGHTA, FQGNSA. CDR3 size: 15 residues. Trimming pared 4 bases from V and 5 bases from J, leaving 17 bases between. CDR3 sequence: CASSSTFGGWETQYF. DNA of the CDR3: TGTGCCAGCAGCTCAACTTTTGGGGGCTGGGAGACCCAGTACTTC.

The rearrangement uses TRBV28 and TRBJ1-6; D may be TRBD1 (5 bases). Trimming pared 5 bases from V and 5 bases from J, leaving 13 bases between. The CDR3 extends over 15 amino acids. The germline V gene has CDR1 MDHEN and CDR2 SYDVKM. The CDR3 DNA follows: TGTGCCAGCAGTCCCCCAAGGGGTAATAATTCACCCCTCCACTTT. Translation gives CASSPPRGNNSPLHF.

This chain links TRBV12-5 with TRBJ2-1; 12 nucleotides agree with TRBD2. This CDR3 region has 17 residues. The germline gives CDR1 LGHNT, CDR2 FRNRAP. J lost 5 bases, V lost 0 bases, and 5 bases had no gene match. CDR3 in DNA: TGTGCTAGTGGTTTGGTGTGGACTAGCGGGGAACACAATGAGCAGTTCTTC. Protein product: CASGLVWTSGEHNEQFF.

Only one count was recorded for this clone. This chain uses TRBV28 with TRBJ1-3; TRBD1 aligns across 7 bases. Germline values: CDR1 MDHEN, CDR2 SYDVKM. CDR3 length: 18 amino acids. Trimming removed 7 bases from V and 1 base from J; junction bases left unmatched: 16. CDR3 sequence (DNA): TGTGCCAGCACCCGAAACCCTTACCAGGGGGTATCTGGAAACACCATATATTTT. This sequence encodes CASTRNPYQGVSGNTIYF. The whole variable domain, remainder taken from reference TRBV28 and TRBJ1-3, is DVKVTQSSRYLVKRTGEKVFLECVQDMDHENMFWYRQDPGLGLRLIYFSYDVKMKEKGDIPEGYSVSREKKERFSLILESASTNQTSMYLCASTRNPYQGVSGNTIYFGEGSWLTVV.

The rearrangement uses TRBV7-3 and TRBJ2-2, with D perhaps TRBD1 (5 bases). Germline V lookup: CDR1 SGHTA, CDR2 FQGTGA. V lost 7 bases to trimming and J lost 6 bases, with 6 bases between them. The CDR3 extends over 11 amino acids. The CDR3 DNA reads TGTGCCAGCAAGGGGTCCGGGGAGCTGTTTTTT. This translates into CASKGSGELFF. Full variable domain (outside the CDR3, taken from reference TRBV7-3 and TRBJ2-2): GAGVSQTPSNKVTEKGKYVELRCDPISGHTALYWYRQSLGQGPEFLIYFQGTGAADDSGLPNDRFFAVRPEGSVSTLKIQRTERGDSAVYLCASKGSGELFFGEGSRLTVL.